This is a list of T cell receptor beta chains from one sample in a study of liver allograft versus peripheral blood T cells. TCRdb reprocessed the reads via MiXCR and lists one record per CDR3 protein. This table holds about 5,100 distinct CDR3 sequences, less than 20% found once. The receptor source for this set is a human patient who had a liver transplant. Some T cells may be transferred from the graft donor. Each CDR3 is given with its conserved first and last residue. D genes are given only for firm matches. Size is stated for part of the rows, as once, few or many counts, or as a class when the clone is expanded.

J gene,CDR3 length,V gene,clone size,D gene,CDR3 DNA,CDR3 protein
TRBJ2-2,14,TRBV24-1,many,-,TGTGCCACCAGTGAACGCGGTGACACCGGGGAGCTGTTTTTT,CATSERGDTGELFF
TRBJ2-1,19,TRBV5-3,few,-,TGTGCCAGAAGCTTGGTGGCTGCTAGCGCTGGCAATGGGTACAATGAGCAGTTCTTC,CARSLVAASAGNGYNEQFF
TRBJ1-5,14,TRBV24-1,many,-,TGTGCCACCGGAGGGCAGGGTGAGAGTCAGCCCCAGCATTTT,CATGGQGESQPQHF
TRBJ2-7,14,TRBV30,few,TRBD2,TGTGCCTCCCTACTAGCGGGAGGCTCCTACGAGCAGTACTTC,CASLLAGGSYEQYF
TRBJ1-2,15,TRBV29-1,medium-sized,-,TGCAGCGTTGAAACCCCCCGGAAGGGCGGTTATGGCTACACCTTC,CSVETPRKGGYGYTF
TRBJ2-7,15,TRBV19,many,TRBD1,TGTGCCAGTAGTATATTTAGGACAGGGGCCTACGAGCAGTACTTC,CASSIFRTGAYEQYF
TRBJ2-3,14,TRBV9,-,TRBD1,TGTGCCAGCAGGCGACAGGGTGGGACAGATACGCAGTATTTT,CASRRQGGTDTQYF
TRBJ2-1,16,TRBV28,few,-,TGTGCCAGCATCCTATGTTGCGGGGGCCAAAACAATGAGCAGTTCTTC,CASILCCGGQNNEQFF
TRBJ2-7,17,TRBV5-6,-,TRBD1,TGTGCCAGCAGCGACAAGTCTGGGACAGGGGTTATCTACGAGCAGTACTTC,CASSDKSGTGVIYEQYF
TRBJ2-7,13,TRBV13,-,-,TGTGCCAGCAGCTTATATCTGGGGAACGAGCAGTACTTC,CASSLYLGNEQYF
TRBJ1-1,13,TRBV6-2/TRBV6-3,medium-sized,-,TGTGCCAGCAGTTACGGGGTCAGCACTGAAGCTTTCTTT,CASSYGVSTEAFF
TRBJ2-7,14,TRBV14,few,-,TGTGCCAGCAGCCAAGATCAAGGCCACTACGAGCAGTACTTC,CASSQDQGHYEQYF
TRBJ1-3,14,TRBV19,few,-,TGTGCCAAGGAGGGGGATCCCGTTGGAAACACCATATATTTT,CAKEGDPVGNTIYF
TRBJ1-1,14,TRBV6-5,-,TRBD1,TGTGCCATTTCGACAGGGGAGAGGAACACTGAAGCTTTCTTT,CAISTGERNTEAFF
TRBJ2-7,16,TRBV5-6,few,TRBD2,TGTGCCAGCAGCTCTAGCGGGGGGATCCTCTCCTACGAGCAGTACTTC,CASSSSGGILSYEQYF
TRBJ2-7,14,TRBV20-1,-,TRBD1,TGCAGTGCCACAGGACAGGGGGATTTCCACGAGCAGTACTTC,CSATGQGDFHEQYF
TRBJ2-3,20,TRBV9,-,TRBD2,TGTGCCAGCAGCGTCCCCACTCTAGCGGGGGCCGAGTTTAGCACAGATACGCAGTATTTT,CASSVPTLAGAEFSTDTQYF
TRBJ1-1,15,TRBV6-1,few,-,TGTGCCAGCAGTGAAGCACGTTATAACAGGGCGTCAGCTTTCTTT,CASSEARYNRASAFF
TRBJ2-7,13,TRBV19,few,-,TGTGCCTCGTCATCCGGGGGACCCTACGAGCAGTACTTC,CASSSGGPYEQYF
TRBJ1-6,14,TRBV28,-,-,TGTGCCAGCAGTTTAAAAGGGAACAATTCACCCCTCCACTTT,CASSLKGNNSPLHF
TRBJ1-5,13,TRBV28,-,-,TGTGCCAGCAGTTTCTGGAGCAATCAGCCCCAGCATTTT,CASSFWSNQPQHF
TRBJ1-5,15,TRBV10-3,many,-,TGTGCCATCAGTGATGGGTCCCGGGGCGTACAGCCCCAGCATTTT,CAISDGSRGVQPQHF
TRBJ1-1,15,TRBV9,-,TRBD1,TGTGCCAGCAGCCTCCGGACAGGTCCGTCCACTGAAGCTTTCTTT,CASSLRTGPSTEAFF
TRBJ2-7,12,TRBV28,-,-,TGTGCCAGCAGTCCGGGACTTATTGAGCAGTACTTC,CASSPGLIEQYF
TRBJ1-5,18,TRBV19,many,TRBD1,TGTGCCAGTAGTCGGTCCGGGACAGGGCTTTATAGCAATCAGCCCCAGCATTTT,CASSRSGTGLYSNQPQHF
TRBJ1-4,14,TRBV7-9,-,-,TGTGCCAGCAGCTTCGACCAAACTAATGAAAAACTGTTTTTT,CASSFDQTNEKLFF
TRBJ2-1,13,TRBV9,few,-,TGTGCCAGCAGCGTAGTAGGTCCCGGTGAGCAGTTCTTC,CASSVVGPGEQFF
TRBJ2-7,12,TRBV7-2,-,-,TGTGCCAGCAGCGGACTCTTGGACGAGCAGTACTTC,CASSGLLDEQYF
TRBJ2-1,17,TRBV7-9,-,-,TGTGCCAGCAGCCAAAAAGGGCGCGGGGTCTCCTACAATGAGCAGTTCTTC,CASSQKGRGVSYNEQFF
TRBJ2-1,16,TRBV20-1,few,TRBD2,TGCAGTGTTACCGGGACTAGCGAGAGCTCCTACAATGAGCAGTTCTTC,CSVTGTSESSYNEQFF